The TCR beta chain under discussion was sequenced for a study of technical replicates of blood from a few donors. The assay was immunoSEQ multiplex PCR, and TCRdb's table has in-frame clones only and misses some. The sample lists some 70,000 clones; roughly 90% were seen once. This CDR3 is built from 13 residues. Trimming cost V 4 bases and J 2 bases, with 8 bases left between them. Germline values: CDR1 SGHVS, CDR2 FNYEAQ. The TCR sequence derives from a human donor in good health. Some clones in this sample may be carry-over from other donors' samples. The rearrangement links TRBV7-6 to TRBJ2-5; D uncertain. Source material: PBMCs. The CDR3, as DNA: TGTGCCAGCAGCTCTCACAGACAAGAGACCCAGTACTTC. Residues: CASSSHRQETQYF.